This TCR beta chain stems from a study of blood T cell dynamics during melanoma immunotherapy. On the study more broadly: Standard first-line treatment here was pembrolizumab or nivolumab plus ipilimumab in metastatic melanoma. General study results and limits: Whether repertoire-driving clones were melanoma-specific could not be determined. PBMC repertoires of eventual disease-control patients split at W3 into clonality or diversity gains.

Assay used: immunoSEQ multiplex PCR; TCRdb lists only in-frame clones, some missing. The top ten hold roughly 32% of the sample, which has 9,700 or so clones, 80% to 90% seen once. CDR1 is SGHAT, CDR2 FQNNGV, per germline. This CDR3 has 13 amino acids. Time point described: pre-treatment baseline. Patients with prior systemic cancer treatment, concomitant immunosuppressants, or other active malignancies were excluded. Note on this clone: Its specificity is not known. Compared with germline, one end of the junction differs, possibly owing to a read error.

The chain has TRBV11-2 and TRBJ2-5, with D possibly being TRBD2 (6 bases). The sequence came from a human donor with melanoma. This specimen consisted of blood, obtained from a patient treated with checkpoint blockade. CDR3 residues: CASSLDVRLAQHF. CDR3 sequence (DNA): TGTGCCAGCAGCTTAGATGTCAGGCTAGCGCAGCACTTC.